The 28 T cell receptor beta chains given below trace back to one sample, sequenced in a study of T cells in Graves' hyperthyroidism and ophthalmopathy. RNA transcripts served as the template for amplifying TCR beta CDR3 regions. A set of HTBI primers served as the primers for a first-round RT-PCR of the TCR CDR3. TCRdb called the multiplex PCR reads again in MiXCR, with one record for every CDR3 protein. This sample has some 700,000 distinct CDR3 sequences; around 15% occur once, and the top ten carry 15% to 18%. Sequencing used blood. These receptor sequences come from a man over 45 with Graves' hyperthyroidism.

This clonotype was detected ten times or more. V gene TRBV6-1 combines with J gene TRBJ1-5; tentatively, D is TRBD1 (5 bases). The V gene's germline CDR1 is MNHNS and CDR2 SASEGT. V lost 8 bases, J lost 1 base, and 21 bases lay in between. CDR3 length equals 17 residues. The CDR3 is CASEGQGRVSSNQPQHF. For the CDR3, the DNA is TGTGCCAGCGAGGGCCAGGGTCGCGTGTCGAGCAATCAGCCCCAGCATTTT.

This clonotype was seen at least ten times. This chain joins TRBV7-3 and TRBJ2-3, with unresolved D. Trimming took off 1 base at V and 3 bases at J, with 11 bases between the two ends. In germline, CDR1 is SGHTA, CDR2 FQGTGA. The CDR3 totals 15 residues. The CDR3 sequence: CASSLNTGQTDTQYF. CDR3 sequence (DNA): TGTGCCAGCAGCTTAAATACCGGGCAGACAGATACGCAGTATTTT.

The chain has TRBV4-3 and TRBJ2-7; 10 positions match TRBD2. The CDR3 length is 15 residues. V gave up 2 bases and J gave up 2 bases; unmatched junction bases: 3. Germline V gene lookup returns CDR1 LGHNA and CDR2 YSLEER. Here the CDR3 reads CASSQLAGATYEQYF. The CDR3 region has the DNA TGCGCCAGCAGCCAACTAGCGGGAGCTACCTACGAGCAGTACTTC.

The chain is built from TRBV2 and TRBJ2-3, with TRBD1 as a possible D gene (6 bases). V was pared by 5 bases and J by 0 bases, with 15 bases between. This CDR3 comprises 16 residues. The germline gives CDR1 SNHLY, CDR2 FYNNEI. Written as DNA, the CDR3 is TGTGCCAGCAGTTTTTATGGCGGACAGAGCACAGATACGCAGTATTTT. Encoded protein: CASSFYGGQSTDTQYF. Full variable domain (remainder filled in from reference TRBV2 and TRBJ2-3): EPEVTQTPSHQVTQMGQEVILRCVPISNHLYFYWYRQILGQKVEFLVSFYNNEISEKSEIFDDQFSVERPDGSNFTLKIRSTKLEDSAMYFCASSFYGGQSTDTQYFGPGTRLTVL.

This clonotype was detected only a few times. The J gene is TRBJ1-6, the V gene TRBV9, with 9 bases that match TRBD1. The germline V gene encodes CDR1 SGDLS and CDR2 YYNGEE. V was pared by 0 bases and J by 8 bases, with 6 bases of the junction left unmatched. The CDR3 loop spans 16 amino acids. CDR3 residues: CASSVDAGQGYSPLHF. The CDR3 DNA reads TGTGCCAGCAGCGTAGATGCCGGACAGGGGTATTCACCCCTCCACTTT.

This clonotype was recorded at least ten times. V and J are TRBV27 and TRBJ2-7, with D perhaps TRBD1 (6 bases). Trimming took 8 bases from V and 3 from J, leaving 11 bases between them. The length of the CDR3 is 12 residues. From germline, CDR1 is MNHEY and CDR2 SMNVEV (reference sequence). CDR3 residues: CASGTYRYEQYF. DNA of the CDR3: TGTGCCAGCGGGACATACCGCTACGAGCAGTACTTC.

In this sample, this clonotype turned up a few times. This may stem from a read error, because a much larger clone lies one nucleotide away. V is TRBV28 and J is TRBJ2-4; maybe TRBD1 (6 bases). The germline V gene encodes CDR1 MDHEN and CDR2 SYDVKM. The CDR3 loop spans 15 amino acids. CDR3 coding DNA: TGTGCCGGCAGCTCCGGACAGTTAGCCAAAAACATTCAGTACTTC. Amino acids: CAGSSGQLAKNIQYF. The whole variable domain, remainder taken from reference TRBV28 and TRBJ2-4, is DVKVTQSSRYLVKRTGEKVFLECVQDMDHENMFWYRQDPGLGLRLIYFSYDVKMKEKGDIPEGYSVSREKKERFSLILESASTNQTSMYLCAGSSGQLAKNIQYFGAGTRLSVL.

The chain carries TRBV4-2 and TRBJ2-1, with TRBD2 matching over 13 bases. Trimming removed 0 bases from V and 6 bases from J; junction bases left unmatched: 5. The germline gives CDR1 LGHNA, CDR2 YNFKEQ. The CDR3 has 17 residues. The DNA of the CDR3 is TGTGCCAGCAGCCAAGAGCCTGGACTAGCGGGAGTCAATGAGCAGTTCTTC. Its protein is CASSQEPGLAGVNEQFF.

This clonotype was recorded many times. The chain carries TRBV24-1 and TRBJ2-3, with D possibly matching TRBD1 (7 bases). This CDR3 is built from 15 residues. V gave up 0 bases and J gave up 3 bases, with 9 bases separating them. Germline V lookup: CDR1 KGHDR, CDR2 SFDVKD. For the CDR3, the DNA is TGTGCCACCAGTGATTTGCAGGGGGGAACAGATACGCAGTATTTT. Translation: CATSDLQGGTDTQYF.

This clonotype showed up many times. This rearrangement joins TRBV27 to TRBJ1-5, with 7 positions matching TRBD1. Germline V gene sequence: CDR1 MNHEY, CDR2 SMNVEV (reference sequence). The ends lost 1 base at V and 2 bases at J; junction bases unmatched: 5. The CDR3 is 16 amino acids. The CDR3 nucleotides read TGTGCCAGCAGTTTATGGGCAGGGGGAGGCAATCAGCCCCAGCATTTT. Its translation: CASSLWAGGGNQPQHF.

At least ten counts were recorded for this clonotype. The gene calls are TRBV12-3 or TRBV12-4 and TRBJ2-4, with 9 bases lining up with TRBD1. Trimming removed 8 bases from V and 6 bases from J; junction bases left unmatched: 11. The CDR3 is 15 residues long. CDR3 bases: TGTGCCAGCTTACCCGGACAGGGGAGCACAAACATTCAGTACTTC. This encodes CASLPGQGSTNIQYF.

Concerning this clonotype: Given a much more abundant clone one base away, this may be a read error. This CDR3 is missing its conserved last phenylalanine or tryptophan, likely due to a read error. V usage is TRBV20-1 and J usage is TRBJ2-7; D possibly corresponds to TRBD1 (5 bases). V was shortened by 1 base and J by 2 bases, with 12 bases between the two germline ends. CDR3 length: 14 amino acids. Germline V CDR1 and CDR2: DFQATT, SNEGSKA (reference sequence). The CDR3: CSARVLGETYEQYL. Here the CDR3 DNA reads TGCAGTGCTAGAGTATTAGGGGAAACCTACGAGCAGTACCTC.

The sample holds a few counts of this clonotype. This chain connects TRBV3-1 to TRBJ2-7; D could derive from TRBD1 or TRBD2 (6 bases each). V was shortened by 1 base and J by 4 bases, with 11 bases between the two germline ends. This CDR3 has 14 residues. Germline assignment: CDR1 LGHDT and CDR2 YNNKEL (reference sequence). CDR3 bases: TGTGCCAGCAGCCAAGCTCAGGGGAGGTACGAGCAGTACTTC. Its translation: CASSQAQGRYEQYF.

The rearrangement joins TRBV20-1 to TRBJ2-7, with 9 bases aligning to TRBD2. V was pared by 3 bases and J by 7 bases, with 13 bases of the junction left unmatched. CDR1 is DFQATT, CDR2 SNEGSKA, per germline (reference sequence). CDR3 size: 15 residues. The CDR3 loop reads CSASKGREGREEQYF. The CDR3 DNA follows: TGCAGTGCTAGCAAGGGGCGGGAGGGCCGTGAAGAGCAGTACTTC.

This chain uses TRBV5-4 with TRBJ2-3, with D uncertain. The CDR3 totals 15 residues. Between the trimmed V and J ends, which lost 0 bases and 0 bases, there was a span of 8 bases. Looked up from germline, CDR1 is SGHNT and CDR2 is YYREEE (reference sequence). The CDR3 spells CASSLDQTSTDTQYF. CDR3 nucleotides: TGTGCCAGCAGCTTGGATCAGACGAGCACAGATACGCAGTATTTT.

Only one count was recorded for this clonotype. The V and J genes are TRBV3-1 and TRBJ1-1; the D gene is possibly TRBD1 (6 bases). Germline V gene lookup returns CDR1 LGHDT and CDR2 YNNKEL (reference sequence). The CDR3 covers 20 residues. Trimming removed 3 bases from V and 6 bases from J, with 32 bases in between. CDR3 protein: CASSHKMGHFLETPLAEAFF. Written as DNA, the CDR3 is TGTGCCAGCAGCCACAAGATGGGACATTTTTTAGAGACTCCTCTGGCTGAAGCTTTCTTT.

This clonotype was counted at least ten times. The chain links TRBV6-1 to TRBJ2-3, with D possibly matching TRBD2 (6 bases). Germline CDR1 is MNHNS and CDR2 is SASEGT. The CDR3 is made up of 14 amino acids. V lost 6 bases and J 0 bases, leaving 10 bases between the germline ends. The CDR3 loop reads CASSTGTSTDTQYF. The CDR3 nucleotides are TGTGCCAGCAGCACCGGGACTAGCACAGATACGCAGTATTTT.

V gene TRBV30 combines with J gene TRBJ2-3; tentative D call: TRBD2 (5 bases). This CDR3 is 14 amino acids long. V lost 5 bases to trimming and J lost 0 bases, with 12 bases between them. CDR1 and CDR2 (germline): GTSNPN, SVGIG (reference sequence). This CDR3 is CAWGRWWSTDTQYF. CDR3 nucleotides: TGTGCCTGGGGGAGATGGTGGAGCACAGATACGCAGTATTTT.

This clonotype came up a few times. The CDR3 sequence is CASSHGQPTSYEQYF. CDR3 DNA sequence: TGTGCCAGCAGCCATGGACAGCCGACCTCCTACGAGCAGTACTTC. V gene TRBV7-9 combines with J gene TRBJ2-7, with D possibly being TRBD1 (6 bases). Per germline, CDR1 SEHNR and CDR2 FQNEAQ (reference sequence). Trimming cost V 5 bases and J 0 bases, with 14 bases left between them. The CDR3 spans 15 residues.

CDR3 sequence reads: CSARDFRVAGSTFAEQYF. CDR3 sequence (DNA): TGCAGTGCTAGAGATTTTCGAGTCGCAGGATCTACCTTCGCCGAGCAGTACTTC. The rearrangement links TRBV20-1 to TRBJ2-7, with D unclear. The CDR3 contains 18 residues. V was trimmed by 0 bases and J by 6 bases, leaving 27 bases between them. Looked up from germline, CDR1 is DFQATT and CDR2 is SNEGSKA (reference sequence).

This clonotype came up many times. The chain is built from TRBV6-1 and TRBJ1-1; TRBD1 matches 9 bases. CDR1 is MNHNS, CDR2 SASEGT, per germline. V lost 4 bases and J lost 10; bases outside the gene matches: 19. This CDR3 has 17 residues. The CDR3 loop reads CASSVLPGQGKPYGAFF. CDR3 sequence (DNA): TGTGCCAGCAGTGTATTACCGGGACAGGGAAAACCCTATGGAGCTTTCTTT.

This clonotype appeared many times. CDR3: CASRPVQGRYEQYF. In DNA, the CDR3 is TGTGCCAGCAGGCCAGTACAGGGGAGGTACGAGCAGTACTTC. The V gene is TRBV27, the J gene TRBJ2-7; D is possibly TRBD1 (7 bases). CDR3 size: 14 residues. Germline V CDR1 and CDR2: MNHEY, SMNVEV (reference sequence). The germline V and J ends were trimmed by 6 bases and 4 bases, with 16 bases remaining between them.

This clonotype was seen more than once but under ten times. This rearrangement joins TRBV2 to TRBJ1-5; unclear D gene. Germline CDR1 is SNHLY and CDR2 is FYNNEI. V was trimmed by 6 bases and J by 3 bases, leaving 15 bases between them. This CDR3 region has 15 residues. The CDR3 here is CASRSSVSANQPQHF. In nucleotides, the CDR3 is TGTGCCAGCAGGAGCTCTGTCAGCGCCAATCAGCCCCAGCATTTT.

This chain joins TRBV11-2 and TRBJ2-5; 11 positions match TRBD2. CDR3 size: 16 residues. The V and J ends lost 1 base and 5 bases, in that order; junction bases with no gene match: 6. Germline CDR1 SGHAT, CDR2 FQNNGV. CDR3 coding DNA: TGTGCCAGCAGCTTAGTACTAGCGGGAGTGAAGGAGACCCAGTACTTC. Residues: CASSLVLAGVKETQYF.

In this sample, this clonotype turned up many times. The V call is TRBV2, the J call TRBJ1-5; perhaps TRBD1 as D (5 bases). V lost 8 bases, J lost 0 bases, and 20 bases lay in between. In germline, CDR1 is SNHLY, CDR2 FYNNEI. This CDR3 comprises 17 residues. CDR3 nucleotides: TGTGCCAGCGGGAAAACCGACAGCCTCTATAGCAATCAGCCCCAGCATTTT. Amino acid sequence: CASGKTDSLYSNQPQHF. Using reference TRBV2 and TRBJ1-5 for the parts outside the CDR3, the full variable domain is EPEVTQTPSHQVTQMGQEVILRCVPISNHLYFYWYRQILGQKVEFLVSFYNNEISEKSEIFDDQFSVERPDGSNFTLKIRSTKLEDSAMYFCASGKTDSLYSNQPQHFGDGTRLSIL.

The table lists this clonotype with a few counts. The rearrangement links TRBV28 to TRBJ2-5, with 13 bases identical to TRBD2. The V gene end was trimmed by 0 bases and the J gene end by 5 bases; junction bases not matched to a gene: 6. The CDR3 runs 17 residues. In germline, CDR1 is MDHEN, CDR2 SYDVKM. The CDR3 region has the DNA TGTGCCAGCAGTTTATGGGGGACTAGCGGGAACGAGGAGACCCAGTACTTC. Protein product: CASSLWGTSGNEETQYF. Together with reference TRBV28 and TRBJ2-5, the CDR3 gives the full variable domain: DVKVTQSSRYLVKRTGEKVFLECVQDMDHENMFWYRQDPGLGLRLIYFSYDVKMKEKGDIPEGYSVSREKKERFSLILESASTNQTSMYLCASSLWGTSGNEETQYFGPGTRLLVL.

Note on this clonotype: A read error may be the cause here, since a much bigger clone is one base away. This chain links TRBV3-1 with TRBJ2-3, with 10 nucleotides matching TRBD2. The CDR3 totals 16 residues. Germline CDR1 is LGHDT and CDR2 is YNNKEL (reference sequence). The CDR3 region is CSSSQALAGVADTQYF. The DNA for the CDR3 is TGTTCCAGCAGCCAAGCTCTAGCGGGAGTGGCAGATACGCAGTATTTT.

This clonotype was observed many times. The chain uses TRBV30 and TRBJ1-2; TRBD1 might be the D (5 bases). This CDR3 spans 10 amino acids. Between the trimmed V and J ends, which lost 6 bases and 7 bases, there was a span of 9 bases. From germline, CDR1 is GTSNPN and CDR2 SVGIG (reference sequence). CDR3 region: CACRGGGYTF. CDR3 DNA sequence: TGTGCCTGCCGGGGGGGTGGCTACACCTTC.